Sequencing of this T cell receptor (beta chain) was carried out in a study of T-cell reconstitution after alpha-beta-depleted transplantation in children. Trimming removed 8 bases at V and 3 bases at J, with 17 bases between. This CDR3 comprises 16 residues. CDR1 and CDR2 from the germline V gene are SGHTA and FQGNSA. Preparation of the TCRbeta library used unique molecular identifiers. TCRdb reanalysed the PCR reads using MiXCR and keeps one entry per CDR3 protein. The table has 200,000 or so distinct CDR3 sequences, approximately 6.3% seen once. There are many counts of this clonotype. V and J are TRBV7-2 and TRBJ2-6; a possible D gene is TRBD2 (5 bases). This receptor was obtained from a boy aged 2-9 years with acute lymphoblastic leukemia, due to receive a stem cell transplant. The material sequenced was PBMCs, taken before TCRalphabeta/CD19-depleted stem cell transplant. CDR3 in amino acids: CASAPSTGFGANVLTF. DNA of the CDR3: TGTGCCAGCGCACCGAGTACGGGGTTTGGGGCCAACGTCCTGACTTTC.